A single sample gave rise to the 13 T cell receptor beta chains below, sequenced in a study of cytomegalovirus exposure and HLA in healthy donors. The PCR was carried out with 60 Vbeta primers and 13 Jbeta primers. The assay was immunoSEQ multiplex PCR, and TCRdb's table has in-frame clones only and misses some. Seen here are hundreds of thousands of clones, roughly 90% observed once, and the top ten hold less than 2.5%. Sequencing used PBMCs. The origin of the receptors is a woman younger than 30 in good health and CMV-seronegative.

V and J are TRBV6-6 and TRBJ1-1; D is undetermined. With 7 bases removed from V and 1 base from J, the gap between germline ends came to 13 bases. In germline, CDR1 is MNHNY, CDR2 SVGAGI (reference sequence). The CDR3 runs to 14 residues. The CDR3 nucleotides are TGTGCCAGCAAGTTGGCAGATCCGAACACTGAAGCTTTCTTT. Translating it yields CASKLADPNTEAFF.

The chain uses TRBV2 and TRBJ2-5; D may be TRBD1 (5 bases). The J call is in doubt because the DNA end fits TRBJ2-7 better. The CDR3 covers 13 residues. Germline V gives CDR1 SNHLY, CDR2 FYNNEI. The chain's CDR3 is CASVQGKTYEQYF. The CDR3 nucleotides are TGTGCCAGCGTCCAGGGAAAAACCTACGAGCAGTACTTC.

The chain carries TRBV2 and TRBJ2-5; TRBD1 matches at 11 bases. V dropped 7 bases and J dropped 5; count of bases not matched to a gene: 3. Per the germline V gene, CDR1 is SNHLY and CDR2 is FYNNEI. This CDR3 contains 13 residues. The CDR3 loop is CASKGTGGETQYF. In DNA form, the CDR3 reads TGTGCCAGCAAAGGGACAGGGGGTGAGACCCAGTACTTC.

The gene calls are TRBV5-6 and TRBJ1-2; D call uncertain. CDR1 SGHDT and CDR2 YYEEEE come from the germline V gene. Between the trimmed V and J ends, which lost 1 base and 4 bases, there was a span of 17 bases. This CDR3 is 16 amino acids long. Here the CDR3 DNA reads TGTGCCAGCAGCTTGCTGGGGAACCCACTAGGCTATGGCTACACCTTC. It specifies CASSLLGNPLGYGYTF.

The J gene is TRBJ2-7, the V gene TRBV15; 8 bases align to TRBD2. The CDR3 loop spans 17 amino acids. Trimming at V came to 3 bases and at J to 5 bases, leaving 15 bases not matched to a gene. The germline gives CDR1 LNHNV, CDR2 YYDKDF (reference sequence). CDR3 loop: CATSSGAWSGGIHEQYF. For the CDR3, the DNA is TGTGCCACCAGCAGCGGGGCGTGGAGCGGGGGTATCCACGAGCAGTACTTC.

The chain has TRBV19 and TRBJ1-1; D remains unclear. Deletions cut 5 bases from V and 1 base from J, with 20 bases between. The CDR3 extends over 17 amino acids. The germline gives CDR1 LNHDA, CDR2 SQIVND (reference sequence). CDR3 nucleotides: TGTGCCAGTAGTCCATGGGTCGGGGATCGACGGAACACTGAAGCTTTCTTT. Translation: CASSPWVGDRRNTEAFF.

The chain joins TRBV6-5 to TRBJ1-1; possibly TRBD1 for D (6 bases). Trimming shortened V by 4 bases and J by 0 bases, and 9 bases separated the two germline ends. Germline values: CDR1 MNHEY, CDR2 SVGAGI. This CDR3 has 14 amino acids. Here the CDR3 reads CASSLGQLNTEAFF. The CDR3 DNA is TGTGCCAGCAGTTTAGGACAGCTGAACACTGAAGCTTTCTTT.

The chain is built from TRBV5-4 and TRBJ2-5, with D possibly TRBD2 on 6 matching bases. V lost 4 bases, J lost 2 bases, and 15 bases lay in between. Germline V gene sequence: CDR1 SGHNT, CDR2 YYREEE (reference sequence). CDR3 size: 15 residues. The CDR3 here is CASSPRASAQETQYF. The CDR3 bases are TGTGCCAGCAGCCCGAGGGCTAGCGCACAAGAGACCCAGTACTTC.

V usage is TRBV30 and J usage is TRBJ1-1, with D uncertain. Germline V gene lookup returns CDR1 GTSNPN and CDR2 SVGIG (reference sequence). Deletions cut 3 bases from V and 2 bases from J, with 10 bases between. The CDR3 is 13 residues long. The DNA for the CDR3 is TGTGCCTGGAGGAACAGCTACAACACTGAAGCTTTCTTT. Its translation: CAWRNSYNTEAFF.

The chain combines TRBV19 with TRBJ1-4, with D perhaps TRBD1 (5 bases). CDR1 LNHDA and CDR2 SQIVND come from the germline V gene (reference sequence). The CDR3 is 18 residues long. V lost 3 bases to trimming and J lost 8 bases, with 25 bases between them. CDR3 coding DNA: TGTGCCAGTAGTATCCCCAATTCCGTCGGGTCAGGGAACGAAAAACTGTTTTTT. This sequence encodes CASSIPNSVGSGNEKLFF.

This clone came up once. The gene calls are TRBV4-2 and TRBJ2-1; 11 nucleotides match TRBD2. The CDR3 is made up of 16 amino acids. CDR1 is LGHNA, CDR2 YNFKEQ, per germline. V lost 1 base, J lost 5 bases, and 4 bases stayed unmatched. The CDR3 region has the DNA TGTGCCAGCAGCCAAGGACTAGCGGGGACGAACAATGAGCAGTTCTTC. It yields the protein CASSQGLAGTNNEQFF.

This chain joins TRBV2 and TRBJ1-1; 9 nucleotides line up with TRBD1. CDR1 and CDR2 (germline): SNHLY, FYNNEI. With V trimmed by 4 bases and J by 0 bases, 9 bases remained unmatched. The CDR3 covers 17 residues. The CDR3 region is CASSAMGQGAMNTEAFF. The DNA of the CDR3 is TGTGCCAGCAGTGCCATGGGACAGGGAGCCATGAACACTGAAGCTTTCTTT. Together with reference TRBV2 and TRBJ1-1, the CDR3 gives the full variable domain: EPEVTQTPSHQVTQMGQEVILRCVPISNHLYFYWYRQILGQKVEFLVSFYNNEISEKSEIFDDQFSVERPDGSNFTLKIRSTKLEDSAMYFCASSAMGQGAMNTEAFFGQGTRLTVV.

This sequence joins TRBV10-2 and TRBJ1-4; unclear D gene. The CDR3 is made up of 16 amino acids. The V gene's germline CDR1 is WSHSY and CDR2 SAAADI. Deletions cut 4 bases from V and 3 bases from J, with 15 bases between. The CDR3 nucleotides read TGCGCCAGCAGTGCTGTCAGTAGTCAGGCTAATGAAAAACTGTTTTTT. Translated: CASSAVSSQANEKLFF.